This T cell receptor (beta chain) was identified in a study of neurological immune-mediated disorders. One entry per CDR3 protein, called by TCRdb with MiXCR from the 5' RACE reads. The sample lists tens of thousands of distinct CDR3 sequences, 4.3% occurring once. The time point is: longitudinal time-point 3. This CDR3 is 13 amino acids long. V dropped 0 bases and J dropped 5 bases, with 8 bases sitting between them. From germline, CDR1 is SGHRS and CDR2 YFSETQ. This clonotype came up many times. Sample: PBMCs. This clonotype was obtained from a woman in her sixties or seventies with multiple sclerosis. The V and J genes are TRBV5-1 and TRBJ2-5; no clear D gene. CDR3 residues: CASSLAQWETQYF. In DNA form, the CDR3 reads TGCGCCAGCAGCTTGGCCCAGTGGGAGACCCAGTACTTC.